This T cell receptor (beta chain) stems from a study of T cells in localized non-small cell lung cancer. The V and J ends lost 4 bases and 6 bases, in that order; junction bases with no gene match: 7. This CDR3 region has 16 residues. The V gene's germline CDR1 is KGHSH and CDR2 LQKENI. On this clone: Its target is unknown.

TCRdb's copy holds only in-frame clones and misses some; the assay was immunoSEQ multiplex PCR. The table has about 3,700 clones, around a quarter seen once. General study points: Adjacent lung was found to contain a median approximately 60 of the top 100 tumor clones. Heterogeneity remains possible, as sequencing covered one tumor region only. Elevated circulating T cell density in blood was associated with longer overall survival.

The sample consisted of lung tumor tissue, taken before any cancer treatment. V and J are TRBV18 and TRBJ1-5, with 12 bases aligning to TRBD1. This TCR was sampled from a woman aged 35 to 69 with stage I lung adenocarcinoma. CDR3 loop: CASSLSGTGGGQPQHF. The DNA for the CDR3 is TGTGCCAGCTCACTCTCGGGGACAGGGGGCGGTCAGCCCCAGCATTTT.